The present TCR beta chain was sequenced within a study of control samples from healthy donors and cancer patients (dated by TCRdb to the early 2020s). Reading from cysteine to phenylalanine, the CDR3 counts 16 amino acids. Just the 48-base CDR3 DNA is kept, in frame starting at base 1. Germline trimming: 0 bases from V, 3 bases from J; junction bases outside gene matches: 4. In the germline V gene, CDR1 corresponds to SGHRS and CDR2 to YFSETQ. This clone was counted between two and nine times. This clone's antigen is unknown. The sample holds no much larger clone one base away, and base qualities are not on file. Libraries were made using the immunoSEQ multiplex PCR assay. Held by TCRdb, this immuneACCESS table contains in-frame sequences only and omits some clones. Under half of the omission traces to an unresolved V gene where checked; the cause of the rest is unknown. The sample table holds about 130,000 clones, of which roughly 92% were seen once. The ten largest clones add up to less than 6% of the sample.

The TCR comes from a man younger than 35 in good health. The receptor chain draws on TRBV5-1 and TRBJ2-3, with 10 bases aligning to TRBD2. Sequenced: blood. For the CDR3, the sequence is CASSLELAGPTDTQYF. In nucleotides, the sequence is TGCGCCAGCAGCTTGGAACTAGCGGGGCCAACAGATACGCAGTATTTT.